These 7 T cell receptor beta chains originate from one sample sequenced in a study of blood T cell repertoires in COVID-19. TCRdb keeps only in-frame clones here, not all; method: immunoSEQ multiplex PCR. The table has some 140,000 clones, approximately 85% seen once. The sequenced sample consisted of peripheral blood. Receptor source: a man aged 60 to 69 with COVID-19, enrolled during active disease.

This chain links TRBV7-3 with TRBJ1-2, with D possibly being TRBD1 (6 bases). The germline CDR1 and CDR2 sequences are SGHTA and FQGTGA. The CDR3 extends over 16 amino acids. Trimming stripped 3 bases from V and 2 bases from J, with 16 bases between. The CDR3 sequence: CASSLGRTAENYGYTF. CDR3 sequence (DNA): TGTGCCAGCAGCTTGGGAAGGACAGCGGAGAACTATGGCTACACCTTC.

In this sample, this clone turned up once. The chain has TRBV4-1 and TRBJ1-1, with TRBD1 as a possible D gene (5 bases). The V end lost 2 bases, the J end lost 7 bases, and 5 bases lay between the germline ends. The CDR3 runs to 11 residues. Germline V gene data show CDR1 as MGHRA and CDR2 as YSYEKL. The CDR3 nucleotides are TGCGCCAGCAGCCAACAGGGTGAAGCTTTCTTT. Translated, it gives CASSQQGEAFF.

This chain joins TRBV19 and TRBJ2-5; 9 positions agree with TRBD2. The CDR3 spans 16 residues. CDR1 and CDR2 (germline): LNHDA, SQIVND (reference sequence). The V gene end was trimmed by 3 bases and the J gene end by 7 bases; junction bases not matched to a gene: 12. The DNA for the CDR3 is TGTGCCAGTAGTATCGGCGGGGGGGCCGCTGGTGGGACCCAGTACTTC. It translates to CASSIGGGAAGGTQYF.

This clone occurred once. The chain combines TRBV15 with TRBJ1-5; 7 bases match TRBD1. This CDR3 comprises 18 residues. Trimming cost V 0 bases and J 3 bases; bases outside gene matches: 11. Germline CDR1 is LNHNV and CDR2 is YYDKDF (reference sequence). The CDR3 sequence is CATSRDTLGQGVNQPQHF. The CDR3, as DNA: TGTGCCACCAGCAGAGATACCCTGGGTCAGGGGGTCAATCAGCCCCAGCATTTT.

The V gene is TRBV3-1 (or the pseudogene TRBV3-2), the J gene TRBJ1-1; TRBD1 aligns across 7 bases. The CDR3 sequence is 14 residues long. The germline gives CDR1 LGHDT, CDR2 YNNKEL (reference sequence). V lost 7 bases to trimming and J lost 2 bases; unmatched junction nucleotides: 7. The CDR3 here is CASNQGQVNTEAFF. The CDR3 DNA reads TGTGCCAGCAATCAAGGACAGGTAAACACTGAAGCTTTCTTT.

This clone was observed a single time. The chain employs TRBV5-4 and TRBJ1-2; D is uncertain. V lost 0 bases and J lost 4, with 7 bases in between. Germline-derived CDR1 and CDR2 are SGHNT and YYREEE (reference sequence). This CDR3 comprises 13 residues. The CDR3 sequence: CASSLAEGYGYTF. The CDR3 DNA reads TGTGCCAGCAGCTTGGCCGAGGGCTATGGCTACACCTTC.

V usage is TRBV29-1 and J usage is TRBJ1-2; 9 nucleotides match TRBD1. Germline V gene lookup returns CDR1 SQVTM and CDR2 ANQGSEA. J lost 3 bases, V lost 5 bases, and 4 bases had no gene match. The CDR3 is 13 amino acids. CDR3 coding DNA: TGCAGCGTTACGACAGGGGGGCACTATGGCTACACCTTC. It yields the protein CSVTTGGHYGYTF. The full variable domain, with the rest looked up from reference TRBV29-1 and TRBJ1-2, is SAVISQKPSRDICQRGTSLTIQCQVDSQVTMMFWYRQQPGQSLTLIATANQGSEATYESGFVIDKFPISRPNLTFSTLTVSNMSPEDSSIYLCSVTTGGHYGYTFGSGTRLTVV.